This T cell receptor (beta chain) was profiled in a study of response to subunit inactivated influenza vaccine. Study results and caveats: New T cells are recruited in small numbers by each seasonal influenza vaccination, according to the authors' suggestion.

This clonotype has only a few counts. Its antigen remains unidentified. TCRdb passed the RT-PCR reads through MiXCR, listing each CDR3 protein once. The sample consists of hundreds of thousands of distinct CDR3 sequences, approximately 15% of them appearing once. The material sequenced was PBMCs from blood, taken around two weeks before vaccination. The clonotype was recovered from a man in his fifties who received an inactivated influenza vaccine.

CDR3 DNA sequence: TGCGCCAGCAGCATGAGGGGAACAGGGGGGGACGAGCAGTACTTC. The encoded protein is CASSMRGTGGDEQYF. This rearrangement joins TRBV5-1 to TRBJ2-7; D might be TRBD1 (8 bases). The CDR3 length is 15 residues. CDR1 is SGHRS, CDR2 YFSETQ, per germline. The germline V and J ends were trimmed by 4 bases and 5 bases, with 19 bases remaining between them.